These T cell receptor beta chains were read from a single sample in a study of blood T cells in healthy people across ages. TCRdb re-derived calls from the 5' RACE reads in MiXCR, one entry per CDR3 protein. The sample lists around 700,000 distinct CDR3 sequences, around 25% seen once, with roughly a tenth in the top ten. These records were also assigned to another study, of T cells of mothers and their children.

Sequencing was performed on blood. The receptors stem from a boy aged 5-17 years in good health. Each CDR3 is given with its conserved first and last residue.

cdr3_aa: CASSLGLRDVDTQYF
v_call: TRBV12-3/TRBV12-4
j_call: TRBJ2-3

cdr3_aa: CASSSGFSGETQYF
v_call: TRBV11-2
j_call: TRBJ2-5

cdr3_aa: CSAISETIQETQYF
v_call: TRBV20-1
j_call: TRBJ2-5

cdr3_aa: CSARTGRGGGYTF
v_call: TRBV20-1
j_call: TRBJ1-2

cdr3_aa: CASSFGTGVANSPLHF
v_call: TRBV27
j_call: TRBJ1-6

cdr3_aa: CASSQEEGLMGEQFF
v_call: TRBV4-3
j_call: TRBJ2-1

cdr3_aa: CASSHGLADNEQFF
v_call: TRBV7-2
j_call: TRBJ2-1

cdr3_aa: CASSLTGTPAFPGGEQYF
v_call: TRBV12-3/TRBV12-4
j_call: TRBJ2-7

cdr3_aa: CASSVTALATLSEQFF
v_call: TRBV9
j_call: TRBJ2-1

cdr3_aa: CVSSGGPISYNEQFF
v_call: TRBV7-8
j_call: TRBJ2-1

cdr3_aa: CASSLLERTSTQYF
v_call: TRBV7-9
j_call: TRBJ2-4

cdr3_aa: CASSYLRGTQYF
v_call: TRBV9
j_call: TRBJ2-3

cdr3_aa: CASSLVSGTTYNEQFF
v_call: TRBV7-9
j_call: TRBJ2-1

cdr3_aa: CASSLGQEGYEQYF
v_call: TRBV7-8
j_call: TRBJ2-7

cdr3_aa: CASSGPGLTSGTQYF
v_call: TRBV6-1
j_call: TRBJ2-5

cdr3_aa: CASSVSGTSSGETQYF
v_call: TRBV9
j_call: TRBJ2-5

cdr3_aa: CGASGGNYEQYF
v_call: TRBV20-1
j_call: TRBJ2-7

cdr3_aa: CASSQDRGHPDGYTF
v_call: TRBV4-3
j_call: TRBJ1-2

cdr3_aa: CAISTDRTQETQYF
v_call: TRBV10-3
j_call: TRBJ2-5

cdr3_aa: CSAPPGGPYNEQFF
v_call: TRBV20-1
j_call: TRBJ2-1

cdr3_aa: CATRPGTGLFDEQYF
v_call: TRBV15
j_call: TRBJ2-7

cdr3_aa: CSARDGRQLHGYTF
v_call: TRBV20-1
j_call: TRBJ1-2

cdr3_aa: CASSSSVGPGELFF
v_call: TRBV7-9
j_call: TRBJ2-2

cdr3_aa: CASSLEVVGGGQFF
v_call: TRBV28
j_call: TRBJ2-1

cdr3_aa: CASRGTQPGELFF
v_call: TRBV2
j_call: TRBJ2-2

cdr3_aa: CSDQTSSYNEQFF
v_call: TRBV29-1
j_call: TRBJ2-1

cdr3_aa: CSVGLAGGATDTQYF
v_call: TRBV29-1
j_call: TRBJ2-3

cdr3_aa: CSARVGTWGNEQFF
v_call: TRBV20-1
j_call: TRBJ2-1

cdr3_aa: CASSLYGPKGYEQYF
v_call: TRBV28
j_call: TRBJ2-7

cdr3_aa: CASSPRLAGGTGELFF
v_call: TRBV6-1
j_call: TRBJ2-2

cdr3_aa: CASSLSPYDGGGYTF
v_call: TRBV5-5
j_call: TRBJ1-2

cdr3_aa: CASSLLGIGWNNEQFF
v_call: TRBV28
j_call: -

cdr3_aa: CSAYGLAGGTDTQYF
v_call: TRBV20-1
j_call: TRBJ2-3

cdr3_aa: CASSESPGEQYF
v_call: TRBV2
j_call: TRBJ2-7

cdr3_aa: CASSVGSRDLTYEQYF
v_call: TRBV9
j_call: TRBJ2-7

cdr3_aa: CASSQSVPSGRSAGELFF
v_call: TRBV4-1
j_call: TRBJ2-2

cdr3_aa: CASSYQNRQGLSTEAFF
v_call: TRBV7-2
j_call: TRBJ1-1

cdr3_aa: CASSGATSGRYEQYF
v_call: TRBV10-1
j_call: -

cdr3_aa: CASSLYNPPLHF
v_call: TRBV7-2
j_call: TRBJ1-6

cdr3_aa: CASSLRGRHTEAFF
v_call: TRBV12-3/TRBV12-4
j_call: TRBJ1-1

cdr3_aa: CASSLETSGSEQFF
v_call: TRBV7-6
j_call: -

cdr3_aa: CSAKGLAGGEQYF
v_call: TRBV20-1
j_call: TRBJ2-5

cdr3_aa: CSARDSGPSGGAETQYF
v_call: TRBV20-1
j_call: TRBJ2-5

cdr3_aa: CSVEVEPNDLSYEQYF
v_call: TRBV29-1
j_call: TRBJ2-7

cdr3_aa: CAGSLAGGNTEAFF
v_call: TRBV5-1
j_call: TRBJ1-1

cdr3_aa: CSGGKGPYNEQFF
v_call: TRBV20-1
j_call: TRBJ2-1